The 7 T cell receptor beta chains below come from one sample, sequenced in a study of T cells in Graves' hyperthyroidism and ophthalmopathy. The source material, RNA transcripts, was used to amplify TCR beta CDR3 regions. In the first-round RT-PCR of the TCR CDR3, the HTBI primer set was used. MiXCR, applied by TCRdb to the multiplex PCR reads, yields one record per CDR3 protein. Seen here are approximately 490,000 distinct CDR3 sequences, approximately 23% observed once, and the top ten hold about 49%. The sample taken for sequencing was blood. The origin of the receptors is a woman aged 70 to 79 with Graves' ophthalmopathy.

This clonotype has only a few counts. The CDR3 region has the DNA TGCAGTGCTTACAGGACAGGCAATCAGCCCCAGCATTTT. It specifies CSAYRTGNQPQHF. The chain carries TRBV20-1 and TRBJ1-5; D is perhaps TRBD1 (6 bases). The CDR3 has 13 amino acids. CDR1 DFQATT and CDR2 SNEGSKA come from the germline V gene (reference sequence). V lost 5 bases and J lost 2, with 10 bases in between.

This clonotype was observed a few times. V gene TRBV12-3 or TRBV12-4 combines with J gene TRBJ2-7, with TRBD1 identical over 7 bases. The CDR3 has 14 amino acids. V shed 0 bases and J 4 bases; nucleotides not matched to a gene: 3. CDR3 in DNA: TGTGCCAGCAGTTTAGCACAGGGGAATTACGAGCAGTACTTC. Residues: CASSLAQGNYEQYF.

This rearrangement joins TRBV3-1 to TRBJ2-1; possible D gene TRBD2, 6 bases. Trimming took off 5 bases at V and 4 bases at J, with 15 bases between the two ends. Germline V gene data show CDR1 as LGHDT and CDR2 as YNNKEL (reference sequence). The CDR3 has 15 residues. The CDR3 reads CASSGGTGSYNEQFF. DNA of the CDR3: TGTGCCAGCAGCGGTGGGACTGGATCTTACAATGAGCAGTTCTTC.

The table lists this clonotype with a count of one. A much larger clone lies one base from this, so it may be a read error. V usage is TRBV2 and J usage is TRBJ2-1, with 7 positions matching TRBD2. The germline V gene encodes CDR1 SNHLY and CDR2 FYNNEI. This CDR3 spans 16 amino acids. The CDR3 is CASSDARAAGADERFF. For the CDR3, the DNA is TGTGCCAGCAGTGATGCCCGGGCGGCGGGAGCAGATGAGCGGTTCTTC.

This clonotype has a handful of counts. The V gene is TRBV10-3, the J gene TRBJ2-7, with unresolved D. The V end lost 6 bases, the J end lost 6 bases, and 18 bases lay between the germline ends. Germline V gene data show CDR1 as ENHRY and CDR2 as SYGVKD. The CDR3 runs 14 residues. Written as DNA, the CDR3 is TGTGCCATCAGCCCATCTTCCAGCCTGGCCGAGCAGTACTTC. This sequence encodes CAISPSSSLAEQYF.

Worth noting for this clonotype: One junction end disagrees with the germline gene, perhaps due to a read error. This chain uses TRBV7-2 with TRBJ2-1, with TRBD2 as a possible D gene (5 bases). The CDR3 contains 16 residues. Looked up from germline, CDR1 is SGHTA and CDR2 is FQGNSA. CDR3 loop: CGSSLKTGIKAHEQFF. CDR3 nucleotide sequence: TGTGGCAGCAGCCTAAAGACCGGGATAAAAGCCCATGAGCAGTTCTTC.

The rearrangement uses TRBV9 and TRBJ2-1; 8 positions match TRBD2. With V trimmed by 1 base and J by 8 bases, 8 bases remained unmatched. The CDR3 sequence is 15 residues long. Germline assignment: CDR1 SGDLS and CDR2 YYNGEE. Here the CDR3 reads CASSVSPTSGYEQFF. The CDR3 region has the DNA TGTGCCAGCAGCGTATCCCCCACTAGCGGCTATGAGCAGTTCTTC. Full variable domain (rest looked up from reference TRBV9 and TRBJ2-1): DSGVTQTPKHLITATGQRVTLRCSPRSGDLSVYWYQQSLDQGLQFLIQYYNGEERAKGNILERFSAQQFPDLHSELNLSSLELGDSALYFCASSVSPTSGYEQFFGPGTRLTVL.